Presented here are 17 T cell receptor beta chains from one specimen sequenced in a study of neurological immune-mediated disorders. TCRdb used MiXCR to reprocess the 5' RACE reads, holding one entry per CDR3 protein. Of about 28,000 distinct CDR3 sequences listed, 9.5% to 13% are singletons. The sequencing sample was made of PBMCs. These receptor sequences come from a woman aged 55-69 years in good health.

This clonotype was seen repeatedly, ten times or more. Here the CDR3 reads CAIKPRDDTEAFF. Written as DNA, the CDR3 is TGTGCCATCAAACCCAGGGACGACACTGAAGCTTTCTTT. This rearrangement joins TRBV10-3 to TRBJ1-1; TRBD1 is a possible D gene (5 bases). The CDR3 extends over 13 amino acids. Trimming left V 7 bases short and J 3 bases short, with 12 bases between. Germline V gene data show CDR1 as ENHRY and CDR2 as SYGVKD.

This clonotype was seen repeatedly, ten times or more. The chain couples TRBV18 to TRBJ1-4; 7 bases fit TRBD1. CDR3 length equals 14 residues. The germline CDR1 and CDR2 sequences are KGHSH and LQKENI. The V and J ends lost 3 bases and 3 bases, in that order; junction bases with no gene match: 1. The CDR3 DNA reads as TGTGCCAGCTCACCGACAGGGCCTAATGAAAAACTGTTTTTT. Translated: CASSPTGPNEKLFF.

There are many counts of this clonotype. The chain links TRBV20-1 to TRBJ1-5, with unresolved D. The CDR3 is 15 residues long. CDR1 is DFQATT and CDR2 is SNEGSKA in the germline V gene (reference sequence). V lost 0 bases to trimming and J lost 2 bases, with 11 bases between them. The DNA for the CDR3 is TGCAGTGCTAGAGATCACAGTGCTGGCAATCAGCCCCAGCATTTT. Encoded protein: CSARDHSAGNQPQHF.

Many counts were recorded for this clonotype. The CDR3 spells CASGTGEDYGYTF. DNA of the CDR3: TGCGCCAGCGGGACAGGGGAGGACTATGGCTACACCTTC. This chain joins TRBV5-1 and TRBJ1-2; the match to TRBD1 covers 10 bases. Germline CDR1 and CDR2: SGHRS and YFSETQ. This CDR3 comprises 13 residues. Unmatched junction bases numbered 3, after V lost 7 bases and J lost 3 bases.

This clonotype has at least ten counts. The chain has TRBV7-6 and TRBJ2-1; 8 bases match TRBD1. Germline CDR1 SGHVS, CDR2 FNYEAQ. The J segment lost 6 bases and the V segment lost 5 bases, leaving 12 bases of the junction unmatched. There are 16 residues in the CDR3. The DNA of the CDR3 is TGTGCCAGCAGCGGACGGGGGACAGGTTCTCTCAATGAGCAGTTCTTC. It codes for CASSGRGTGSLNEQFF.

This clonotype was detected many times. This rearrangement joins TRBV7-2 to TRBJ1-3; 10 bases line up with TRBD1. This CDR3 has 16 residues. Germline assignment: CDR1 SGHTA and CDR2 FQGNSA. J gave up 0 bases and V 5 bases, and 4 bases lay outside the gene matches. In DNA form, the CDR3 reads TGTGCCAGCAGCCTGCGGGACAGGGGCTCTGGAAACACCATATATTTT. This encodes CASSLRDRGSGNTIYF.

This clonotype was seen many times. The chain joins TRBV5-1 to TRBJ1-3; TRBD1 is a possible D gene (6 bases). Trimming removed 10 bases at V and 2 bases at J, with 13 bases between. CDR1 is SGHRS and CDR2 is YFSETQ in the germline V gene. The CDR3 runs to 13 residues. CDR3 nucleotide sequence: TGCGCCTGCCGTCCAGGGGCTGGAAACACCATATATTTT. It codes for CACRPGAGNTIYF.

This clonotype was observed many times. The gene calls are TRBV7-2 and TRBJ1-3; TRBD1 aligns across 7 bases. CDR3 length: 17 residues. CDR1 and CDR2 from the germline V gene are SGHTA and FQGNSA. The junction had 7 bases not matched to a gene; V was cut back by 2 bases and J by 0 bases. CDR3 bases: TGTGCCAGCAGCTTAAGGGACAGCATTAACTCTGGAAACACCATATATTTT. Protein sequence: CASSLRDSINSGNTIYF.

This clonotype was detected ten times or more. CDR3 DNA: TGTGCCAGCTCACCACCGAGCGGAAGCACAGATACGCAGTATTTT. This translates into CASSPPSGSTDTQYF. The chain uses TRBV18 and TRBJ2-3, with D possibly TRBD2 on 5 matching bases. V lost 0 bases, J lost 0 bases, and 7 bases lay in between. Germline V gene data show CDR1 as KGHSH and CDR2 as LQKENI. The CDR3 has 15 residues. Based on the CDR3 plus reference TRBV18 and TRBJ2-3, the full variable domain is NAGVMQNPRHLVRRRGQEARLRCSPMKGHSHVYWYRQLPEEGLKFMVYLQKENIIDESGMPKERFSAEFPKEGPSILRIQQVVRGDSAAYFCASSPPSGSTDTQYFGPGTRLTVL.

In its sample, this clonotype was seen many times. This chain links TRBV29-1 with TRBJ1-2; D might be TRBD1 (5 bases). The germline CDR1 and CDR2 sequences are SQVTM and ANQGSEA. This CDR3 has 11 amino acids. V was pared by 4 bases and J by 6 bases, with 9 bases between. The CDR3: CSVAAGNGYTF. As DNA, the CDR3 is TGCAGCGTTGCGGCAGGGAATGGCTACACCTTC.

This clonotype was observed at least ten times. This chain links TRBV6-5 with TRBJ1-6; 8 nucleotides match TRBD1. J lost 0 bases, V lost 2 bases, and 12 bases had no gene match. The CDR3 is made up of 20 amino acids. Germline CDR1 reads MNHEY; CDR2 reads SVGAGI. CDR3 bases: TGTGCCAGCAGTTACACAGGCCCGGGACAGGCGGCCTCCTATAATTCACCCCTCCACTTT. Amino acid sequence: CASSYTGPGQAASYNSPLHF.

This clonotype was seen many times. The chain employs TRBV7-9 and TRBJ2-7, with unresolved D. This CDR3 contains 15 residues. V was trimmed by 4 bases and J by 1 base, leaving 14 bases between them. Germline lookup yields CDR1 SEHNR and CDR2 FQNEAQ (reference sequence). CDR3 loop: CASSYSVVTSYEQYF. The DNA for the CDR3 is TGTGCCAGCAGCTATTCCGTCGTGACGTCCTACGAGCAGTACTTC.

In its sample, this clonotype was seen many times. V and J are TRBV9 and TRBJ2-3, with D perhaps TRBD1 or TRBD2 (5 bases each). CDR3 length equals 14 residues. V lost 1 base and J 6 bases, leaving 12 bases between the germline ends. The germline V gene has CDR1 SGDLS and CDR2 YYNGEE. The CDR3 coding sequence is TGTGCCAGCAGCGTATCTGCAGGGACCGATACGCAGTATTTT. It translates to CASSVSAGTDTQYF.

This clonotype was observed many times. This chain connects TRBV5-1 to TRBJ2-7; TRBD1 might be the D (6 bases). CDR1 SGHRS and CDR2 YFSETQ come from the germline V gene. Trimming pared 0 bases from V and 3 bases from J, leaving 10 bases between. The length of the CDR3 is 14 residues. The CDR3: CASSLGTVYYEQYF. Written as DNA, the CDR3 is TGCGCCAGCAGCTTGGGGACAGTCTACTACGAGCAGTACTTC.

This clonotype appeared many times. The chain joins TRBV7-9 to TRBJ1-2; D remains ambiguous. The V and J ends lost 1 base and 5 bases respectively, with 11 bases between them. The CDR3 has 14 amino acids. Germline CDR1 reads SEHNR; CDR2 reads FQNEAQ (reference sequence). The DNA for the CDR3 is TGTGCCAGCAGCTTAGGGACGGAGCCGTATGGCTACACCTTC. This translates into CASSLGTEPYGYTF.

This clonotype has ten or more counts. This sequence joins TRBV10-3 and TRBJ2-7; 8 positions match TRBD2. Germline V gives CDR1 ENHRY, CDR2 SYGVKD. V dropped 0 bases and J dropped 3; count of bases not matched to a gene: 7. This CDR3 region has 16 residues. The CDR3 is CAISESTAGDFYEQYF. The CDR3 DNA reads as TGTGCCATCAGTGAGTCGACAGCGGGGGACTTCTACGAGCAGTACTTC.

This clonotype was counted only a few times. The rearrangement links TRBV15 to TRBJ2-5; D is unresolved. The CDR3 length is 11 residues. Germline CDR1 LNHNV, CDR2 YYDKDF (reference sequence). Trimming removed 4 bases from V and 3 bases from J, with 3 bases in between. CDR3 in amino acids: CATSTEETQYF. DNA for the CDR3: TGTGCCACCAGCACCGAAGAGACCCAGTACTTC. The full variable domain, completed using reference TRBV15 and TRBJ2-5, is DAMVIQNPRYQVTQFGKPVTLSCSQTLNHNVMYWYQQKSSQAPKLLFHYYDKDFNNEADTPDNFQSRRPNTSFCFLDIRSPGLGDTAMYLCATSTEETQYFGPGTRLLVL.